This T cell receptor beta chain was found in a study of blood T cell repertoires in COVID-19. At the level of the study: From T cells, B-cell-depleted T cells, or PBMCs came the material, which was cDNA or gDNA.

Original data processing: Quantification of nucleated cells was approximated via reference gene primer amplification. The assay was immunoSEQ multiplex PCR, and TCRdb's table has in-frame clones only and misses some. V and J calls and clone size come straight from that table; D and trimming were deduced from the DNA. The repertoire holds 490,000 or so clones, with more than 75% as singletons. Participants, 18 to 89 years old, spanned 24 US areas. In Cohort 3, a recovered donor had either two negative PCRs, clearance, or symptom resolution. This CDR3 is built from 14 residues. Per germline, CDR1 MGHRA and CDR2 YSYEKL. Losses at the gene ends were 6 bases for V and 6 bases for J; bases not matched to a gene: 8.

Input material: PBMCs or T cells enriched from blood (not recorded which). This rearrangement joins TRBV4-1 to TRBJ1-5; 7 nucleotides align to TRBD1. The TCR sequence derives from a woman aged 35 to 49 who had recovered from COVID-19. The CDR3 here is CASRHQGVGQPQHF. CDR3 DNA: TGCGCCAGCAGGCATCAGGGGGTCGGTCAGCCCCAGCATTTT.